These 14 T cell receptor beta chains were sequenced from one sample in a study of cytomegalovirus exposure and HLA in healthy donors. Repertoires were generated with immunoSEQ multiplex PCR, while TCRdb's copy carries only in-frame clones and drops some. The sample shows a few hundred thousand clones, about 90% of them seen only once. The specimen sequenced was PBMCs. The receptors come from a man aged 18 to 35 in good health and CMV-seropositive.

The gene calls are TRBV7-6 and TRBJ2-7; D assignment may be TRBD1 or TRBD2 (5 bases each). Germline V lookup: CDR1 SGHVS, CDR2 FNYEAQ. This CDR3 is built from 16 residues. The V gene lost 1 base and the J gene lost 0 bases, with 13 bases spanning the gap. CDR3 coding DNA: TGTGCCAGCAGCTTAGAGGGGTTTGGGAGCTCCTACGAGCAGTACTTC. This sequence encodes CASSLEGFGSSYEQYF.

CDR3: CATGRRTDYGYTF. In DNA, the CDR3 is TGTGCCACCGGACGCCGGACAGACTATGGCTACACCTTC. The V gene is TRBV15, the J gene TRBJ1-2; a possible D gene is TRBD1 (6 bases). The V end was cut by 8 bases, the J end by 3 bases, with 13 bases between. CDR1 LNHNV and CDR2 YYDKDF come from the germline V gene (reference sequence). CDR3 size: 13 residues.

The chain joins TRBV18 to TRBJ1-5; D is ambiguous. Trimming cost V 6 bases and J 1 base, with 13 bases left between them. The germline V gene has CDR1 KGHSH and CDR2 LQKENI. CDR3 length equals 15 residues. Here the CDR3 reads CASSLGPSSNQPQHF. The CDR3 coding sequence is TGTGCCAGCTCGCTTGGCCCCTCCAGCAATCAGCCCCAGCATTTT.

The chain carries TRBV30 and TRBJ2-4, with D unresolved. Germline V gives CDR1 GTSNPN, CDR2 SVGIG (reference sequence). Trimming removed 0 bases at V and 7 bases at J, with 4 bases between. This CDR3 spans 11 amino acids. The CDR3 region is CAWSVRNIQYF. In nucleotides, the CDR3 is TGTGCCTGGAGTGTACGGAACATTCAGTACTTC.

The chain joins TRBV7-9 to TRBJ2-7; D is unresolved. Germline V CDR1 and CDR2: SEHNR, FQNEAQ (reference sequence). There are 12 residues in the CDR3. Trimming removed 5 bases from V and 6 bases from J, with 11 bases in between. In DNA, the CDR3 is TGTGCCAGCAGCATCAGCACCGGCGAGCAGTACTTC. Residues: CASSISTGEQYF.

V and J are TRBV9 and TRBJ1-1; TRBD1 aligns across 9 bases. Looked up from germline, CDR1 is SGDLS and CDR2 is YYNGEE. This CDR3 comprises 16 residues. The ends lost 1 base at V and 4 bases at J; junction bases unmatched: 8. The CDR3 DNA follows: TGTGCCAGCAGCGTAACTGGGGGACAGGGTCCCACTGAAGCTTTCTTT. Its protein product is CASSVTGGQGPTEAFF.

The V call is TRBV5-6, the J call TRBJ1-1; D is possibly TRBD1 (6 bases). V lost 0 bases to trimming and J lost 4 bases, with 13 bases between them. This CDR3 comprises 15 residues. CDR1 SGHDT and CDR2 YYEEEE come from the germline V gene. The CDR3 protein is CASSLEQGQVTEAFF. The DNA of the CDR3 is TGTGCCAGCAGCTTGGAGCAGGGGCAAGTCACTGAAGCTTTCTTT.

The chain couples TRBV28 to TRBJ2-1; D remains ambiguous. The V gene lost 6 bases and the J gene lost 4 bases, with 4 bases spanning the gap. From germline, CDR1 is MDHEN and CDR2 SYDVKM. CDR3 length: 11 amino acids. Written as DNA, the CDR3 is TGTGCCAGCAGCCGTTACAATGAGCAGTTCTTC. Its translation: CASSRYNEQFF.

The V call is TRBV7-9, the J call TRBJ2-3, with D perhaps given as TRBD1 or TRBD2 (5 bases each). The CDR3 length is 17 residues. Germline CDR1 and CDR2: SEHNR and FQNEAQ (reference sequence). V lost 5 bases, J lost 0 bases, and 18 bases lay in between. CDR3 in amino acids: CASSPPLRGPSTDTQYF. CDR3 DNA sequence: TGTGCCAGCAGCCCCCCCCTAAGGGGACCGAGCACAGATACGCAGTATTTT.

V is TRBV18 and J is TRBJ2-5; D is unresolved. This CDR3 comprises 14 residues. The V gene lost 3 bases and the J gene lost 5 bases, with 13 bases spanning the gap. Germline CDR1 is KGHSH and CDR2 is LQKENI. CDR3 region: CASSPLGRVETQYF. Here the CDR3 DNA reads TGTGCCAGCTCACCCCTCGGACGGGTGGAGACCCAGTACTTC.

This clone has only one observation. This chain uses TRBV6-5 with TRBJ2-2, with a possible D match to TRBD1 (5 bases). The V end lost 6 bases, the J end lost 0 bases, and 8 bases lay between the germline ends. The CDR3 runs to 14 residues. Germline V gives CDR1 MNHEY, CDR2 SVGAGI. CDR3 sequence (DNA): TGTGCCAGCAGCAGGACAACGAACACCGGGGAGCTGTTTTTT. It encodes CASSRTTNTGELFF.

The chain recombines TRBV7-6 with TRBJ2-2; D is possibly TRBD1 (6 bases). The CDR3 is made up of 15 amino acids. The V end lost 5 bases, the J end lost 4 bases, and 14 bases lay between the germline ends. Germline V gene sequence: CDR1 SGHVS, CDR2 FNYEAQ. In DNA, the CDR3 is TGTGCCAGCAGCCTCATGGGACAACGCACCGGGGAGCTGTTTTTT. It codes for CASSLMGQRTGELFF.

The chain has TRBV2 and TRBJ2-3, with D possibly called TRBD1 or TRBD2 (5 bases each). The CDR3 loop spans 16 amino acids. The ends were cut back, 11 bases at V and 5 bases at J, with 26 bases in the middle. In germline, CDR1 is SNHLY, CDR2 FYNNEI. CDR3 loop: CAVGLPGPTNLDTQYF. CDR3 in DNA: TGTGCCGTAGGGCTGCCGGGACCCACAAATTTAGATACGCAGTATTTT.

The CDR3 protein is CASTVDSYEQYF. As DNA, the CDR3 is TGTGCCAGCACAGTGGACTCCTACGAGCAGTACTTC. This chain connects TRBV2 to TRBJ2-7; D not certain. V was cut by 7 bases and J by 0 bases, with 7 bases left in between. Germline V gene lookup returns CDR1 SNHLY and CDR2 FYNNEI. The CDR3 length is 12 residues.